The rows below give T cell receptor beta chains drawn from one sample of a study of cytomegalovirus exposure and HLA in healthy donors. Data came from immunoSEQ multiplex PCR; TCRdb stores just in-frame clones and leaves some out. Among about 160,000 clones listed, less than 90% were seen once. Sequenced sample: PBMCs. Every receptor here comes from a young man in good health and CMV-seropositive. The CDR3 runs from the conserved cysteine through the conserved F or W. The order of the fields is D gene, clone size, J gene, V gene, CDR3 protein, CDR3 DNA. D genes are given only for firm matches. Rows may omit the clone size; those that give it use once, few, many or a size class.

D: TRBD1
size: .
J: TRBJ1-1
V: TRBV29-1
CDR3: CSVEKGARAFF
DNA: TGCAGCGTTGAAAAGGGGGCGCGAGCTTTCTTT

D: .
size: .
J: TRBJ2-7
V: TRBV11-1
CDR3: CASSLEKTVHSYEQYF
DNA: TGTGCCAGCAGCTTAGAAAAGACAGTACACTCCTACGAGCAGTACTTC

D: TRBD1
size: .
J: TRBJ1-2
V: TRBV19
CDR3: CASSTSGTDLGVGGYTF
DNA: TGTGCCAGTAGTACCTCCGGGACAGACCTTGGGGTCGGCGGCTACACCTTC

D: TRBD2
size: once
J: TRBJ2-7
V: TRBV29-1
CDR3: CSGRLAGDSYEQYF
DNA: TGCAGCGGTAGACTAGCGGGAGACTCCTACGAGCAGTACTTC

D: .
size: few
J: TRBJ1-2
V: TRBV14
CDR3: CASSLTRGGYTF
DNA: TGTGCCAGCAGCCTGACCCGAGGGGGCTACACCTTC

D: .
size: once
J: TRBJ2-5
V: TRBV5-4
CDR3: CASSPPRSPVTQYF
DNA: TGTGCCAGCAGCCCCCCCCGGTCCCCCGTGACCCAGTACTTC

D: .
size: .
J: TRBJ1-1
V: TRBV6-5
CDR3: CASMFATGLTEAFF
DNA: TGTGCCAGCATGTTCGCAACAGGGTTGACTGAAGCTTTCTTT

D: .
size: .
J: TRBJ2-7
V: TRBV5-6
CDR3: CASSGGVSYEQYF
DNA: TGTGCCAGCAGCGGAGGGGTCAGCTACGAGCAGTACTTC

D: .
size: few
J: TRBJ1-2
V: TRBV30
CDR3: CAWSVPPGDYGYTF
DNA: TGTGCCTGGAGTGTACCGCCAGGGGACTATGGCTACACCTTC

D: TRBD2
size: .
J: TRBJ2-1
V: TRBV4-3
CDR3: CASKAQRGDYNEQFF
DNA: TGCGCCAGCAAGGCACAGCGGGGGGACTACAATGAGCAGTTCTTC

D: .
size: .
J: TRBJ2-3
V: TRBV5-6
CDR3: CASSLTGRGPDTQYF
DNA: TGTGCCAGCAGCCTAACGGGGCGGGGACCAGATACGCAGTATTTT

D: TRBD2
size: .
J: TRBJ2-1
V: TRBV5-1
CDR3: CASSLGSGGAWNEQFF
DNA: TGCGCCAGCAGCTTGGGGAGCGGGGGGGCCTGGAATGAGCAGTTCTTC

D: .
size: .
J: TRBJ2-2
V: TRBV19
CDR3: CASSIGAGNTGELFF
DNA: TGTGCCAGTAGTATAGGAGCAGGGAACACCGGGGAGCTGTTTTTT

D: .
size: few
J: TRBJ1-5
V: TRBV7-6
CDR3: CASSLEGRGAPQHF
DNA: TGTGCCAGCAGCTTAGAGGGGCGAGGAGCGCCCCAGCATTTT

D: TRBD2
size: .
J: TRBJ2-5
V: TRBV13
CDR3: CASSSRDSIAGGSETQYF
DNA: TGTGCCAGCAGCTCCCGGGACAGTATAGCGGGGGGGTCAGAGACCCAGTACTTC

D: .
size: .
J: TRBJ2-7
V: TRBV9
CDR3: CASSVQPGYEQYF
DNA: TGTGCCAGCAGCGTGCAACCAGGCTACGAGCAGTACTTC

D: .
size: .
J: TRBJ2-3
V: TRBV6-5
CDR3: CAISRGTLNTDTQYF
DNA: TGTGCCATCTCAAGGGGGACACTTAACACAGATACGCAGTATTTT

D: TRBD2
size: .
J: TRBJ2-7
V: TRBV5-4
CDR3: CASSRAGTSGAHSYEQYF
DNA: TGTGCCAGCAGCAGAGCCGGGACTAGCGGTGCCCACTCCTACGAGCAGTACTTC

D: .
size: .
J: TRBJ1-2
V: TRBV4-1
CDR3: CASSPTRADNGYTF
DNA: TGCGCCAGCAGTCCAACGAGGGCAGACAATGGCTACACCTTC

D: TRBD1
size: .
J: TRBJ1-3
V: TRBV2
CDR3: CASSERGPVGNTIYF
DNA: TGTGCCAGCAGTGAAAGGGGGCCAGTTGGAAACACCATATATTTT

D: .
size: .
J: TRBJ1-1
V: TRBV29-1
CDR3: CSVRVGGDATEAFF
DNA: TGCAGCGTTCGCGTTGGAGGTGACGCTACTGAAGCTTTCTTT

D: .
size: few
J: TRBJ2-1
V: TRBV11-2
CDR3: CASSLGSSTHYNEQFF
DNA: TGTGCCAGCAGCTTAGGGTCCTCCACTCACTACAATGAGCAGTTCTTC

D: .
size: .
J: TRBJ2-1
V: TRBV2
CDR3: CASSEAGGEQFF
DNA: TGTGCCAGCAGTGAAGCAGGGGGTGAGCAGTTCTTC

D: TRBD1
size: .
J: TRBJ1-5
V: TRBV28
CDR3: CASSLYRGGIDTPQHF
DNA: TGTGCCAGCAGTCTATACAGGGGTGGAATAGACACGCCCCAGCATTTT

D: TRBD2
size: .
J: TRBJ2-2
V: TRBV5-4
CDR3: CASNTPAGANTGELFF
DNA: TGTGCCAGCAACACTCCCGCGGGGGCGAACACCGGGGAGCTGTTTTTT

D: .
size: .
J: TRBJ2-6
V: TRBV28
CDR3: CASSRSSGANVLTF
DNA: TGTGCCAGCAGTAGGAGCTCTGGGGCCAACGTCCTGACTTTC

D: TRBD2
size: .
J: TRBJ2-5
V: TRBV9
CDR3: CASSVGDRGVQETQYF
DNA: TGTGCCAGCAGCGTAGGGGACCGGGGGGTGCAAGAGACCCAGTACTTC

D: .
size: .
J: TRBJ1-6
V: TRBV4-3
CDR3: CASSSTTPRAPLHF
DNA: TGCGCCAGCAGCTCTACGACCCCCAGGGCACCCCTCCACTTT

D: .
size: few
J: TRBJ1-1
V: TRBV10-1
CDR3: CASKVGLHTEAFF
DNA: TGCGCCAGCAAGGTCGGACTTCACACTGAAGCTTTCTTT

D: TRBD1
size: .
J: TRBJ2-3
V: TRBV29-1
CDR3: CSSDRGVADTQYF
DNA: TGCAGCTCGGACAGGGGTGTCGCAGATACGCAGTATTTT

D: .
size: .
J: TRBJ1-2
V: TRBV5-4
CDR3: CASSLDGQHSGYTF
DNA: TGTGCCAGCAGCTTGGACGGACAGCATAGCGGCTACACCTTC

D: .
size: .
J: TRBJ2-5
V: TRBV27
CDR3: CATSGVGETQYF
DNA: TGTGCCACCTCAGGGGTTGGCGAGACCCAGTACTTC

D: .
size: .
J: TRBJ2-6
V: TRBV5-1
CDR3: CASKEGTGANVLTF
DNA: TGCGCCAGCAAGGAGGGAACTGGGGCCAACGTCCTGACTTTC

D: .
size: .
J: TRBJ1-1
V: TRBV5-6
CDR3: CASSTGGGVTEAFF
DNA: TGTGCCAGCAGCACGGGGGGTGGGGTCACTGAAGCTTTCTTT